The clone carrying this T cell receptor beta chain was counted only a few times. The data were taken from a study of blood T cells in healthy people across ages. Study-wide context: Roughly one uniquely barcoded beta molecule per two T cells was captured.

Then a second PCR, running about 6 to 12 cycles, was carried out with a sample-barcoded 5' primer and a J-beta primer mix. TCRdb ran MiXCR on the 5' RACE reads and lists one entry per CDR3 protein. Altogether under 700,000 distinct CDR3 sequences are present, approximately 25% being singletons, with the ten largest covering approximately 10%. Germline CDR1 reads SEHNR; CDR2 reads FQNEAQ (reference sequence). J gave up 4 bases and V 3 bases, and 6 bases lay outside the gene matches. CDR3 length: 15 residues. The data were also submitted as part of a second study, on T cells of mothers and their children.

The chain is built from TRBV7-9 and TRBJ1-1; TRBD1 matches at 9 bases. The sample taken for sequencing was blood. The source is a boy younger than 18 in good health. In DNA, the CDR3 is TGTGCCAGCAGCTTCCCGAAGACAGGGGGCACTGAAGCTTTCTTT. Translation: CASSFPKTGGTEAFF.